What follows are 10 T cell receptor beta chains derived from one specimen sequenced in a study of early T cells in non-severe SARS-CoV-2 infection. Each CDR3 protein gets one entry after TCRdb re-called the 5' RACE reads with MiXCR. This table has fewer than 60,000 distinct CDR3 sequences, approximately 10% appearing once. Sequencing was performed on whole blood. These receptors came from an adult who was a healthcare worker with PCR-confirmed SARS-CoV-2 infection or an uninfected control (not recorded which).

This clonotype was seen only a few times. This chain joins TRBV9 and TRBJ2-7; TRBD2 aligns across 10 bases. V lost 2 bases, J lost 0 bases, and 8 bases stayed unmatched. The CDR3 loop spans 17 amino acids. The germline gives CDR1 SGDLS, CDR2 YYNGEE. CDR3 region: CASSVGAGGQPSYEQYF. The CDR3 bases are TGTGCCAGCAGCGTGGGAGCGGGGGGGCAACCCTCCTACGAGCAGTACTTC.

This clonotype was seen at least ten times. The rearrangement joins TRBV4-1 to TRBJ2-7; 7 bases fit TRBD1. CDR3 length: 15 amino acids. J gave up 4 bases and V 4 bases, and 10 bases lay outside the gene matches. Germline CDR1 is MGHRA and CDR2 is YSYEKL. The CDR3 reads CASSPPGQKSYEQYF. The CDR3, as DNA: TGCGCCAGCAGCCCACCGGGACAGAAATCGTACGAGCAGTACTTC.

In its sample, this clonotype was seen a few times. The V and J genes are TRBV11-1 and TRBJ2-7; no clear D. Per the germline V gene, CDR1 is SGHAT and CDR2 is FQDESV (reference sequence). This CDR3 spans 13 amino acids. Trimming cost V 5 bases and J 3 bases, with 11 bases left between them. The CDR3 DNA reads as TGTGCCAGCAGCCCGCAACTAAACTACGAGCAGTACTTC. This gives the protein CASSPQLNYEQYF. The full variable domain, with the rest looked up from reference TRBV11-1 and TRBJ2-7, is EAEVAQSPRYKITEKSQAVAFWCDPISGHATLYWYRQILGQGPELLVQFQDESVVDDSQLPKDRFSAERLKGVDSTLKIQPAELGDSAMYLCASSPQLNYEQYFGPGTRLTVT.

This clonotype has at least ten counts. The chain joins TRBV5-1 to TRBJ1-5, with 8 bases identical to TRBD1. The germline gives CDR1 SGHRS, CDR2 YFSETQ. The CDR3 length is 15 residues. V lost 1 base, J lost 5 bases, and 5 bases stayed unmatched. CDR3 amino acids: CASSLQGARDQPQHF. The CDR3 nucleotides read TGCGCCAGCAGCTTGCAGGGGGCGCGGGATCAGCCCCAGCATTTT.

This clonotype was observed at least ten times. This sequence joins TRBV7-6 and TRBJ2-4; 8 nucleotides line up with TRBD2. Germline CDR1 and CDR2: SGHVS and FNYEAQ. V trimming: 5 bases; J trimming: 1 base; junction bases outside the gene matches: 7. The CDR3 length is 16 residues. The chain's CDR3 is CASSPGGVSAKNIQYF. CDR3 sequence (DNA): TGTGCCAGCAGCCCGGGGGGGGTATCGGCCAAAAACATTCAGTACTTC.

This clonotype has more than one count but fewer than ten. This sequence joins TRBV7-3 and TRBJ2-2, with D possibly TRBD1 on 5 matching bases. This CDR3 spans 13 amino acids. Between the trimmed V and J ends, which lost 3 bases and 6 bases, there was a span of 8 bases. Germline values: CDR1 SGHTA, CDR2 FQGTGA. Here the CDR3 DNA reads TGTGCCAGCAGCTTTCAGGGTTCCGGGGAGCTGTTTTTT. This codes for CASSFQGSGELFF. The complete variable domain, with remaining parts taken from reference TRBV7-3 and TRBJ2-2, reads GAGVSQTPSNKVTEKGKYVELRCDPISGHTALYWYRQSLGQGPEFLIYFQGTGAADDSGLPNDRFFAVRPEGSVSTLKIQRTERGDSAVYLCASSFQGSGELFFGEGSRLTVL.

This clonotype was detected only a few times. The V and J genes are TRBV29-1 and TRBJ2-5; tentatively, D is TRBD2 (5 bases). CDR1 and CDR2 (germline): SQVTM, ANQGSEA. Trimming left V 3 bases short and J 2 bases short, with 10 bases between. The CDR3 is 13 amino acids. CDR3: CSVDLGLQETQYF. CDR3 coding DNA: TGCAGCGTTGACCTAGGACTGCAAGAGACCCAGTACTTC.

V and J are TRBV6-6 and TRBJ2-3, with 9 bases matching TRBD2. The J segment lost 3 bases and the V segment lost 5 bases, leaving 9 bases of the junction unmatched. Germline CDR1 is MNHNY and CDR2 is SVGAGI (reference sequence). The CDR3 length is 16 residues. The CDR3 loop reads CASSPKAGGTTDTQYF. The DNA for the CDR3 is TGTGCCAGCAGTCCCAAAGCGGGAGGCACTACAGATACGCAGTATTTT.

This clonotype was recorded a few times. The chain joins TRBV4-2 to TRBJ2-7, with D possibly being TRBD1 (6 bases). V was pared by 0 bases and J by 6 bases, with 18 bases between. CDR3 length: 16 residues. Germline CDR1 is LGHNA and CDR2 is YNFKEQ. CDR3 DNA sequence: TGTGCCAGCAGCCAAGAACCCAGGGGCCTAGCCAGCGAGCAGTACTTC. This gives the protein CASSQEPRGLASEQYF.

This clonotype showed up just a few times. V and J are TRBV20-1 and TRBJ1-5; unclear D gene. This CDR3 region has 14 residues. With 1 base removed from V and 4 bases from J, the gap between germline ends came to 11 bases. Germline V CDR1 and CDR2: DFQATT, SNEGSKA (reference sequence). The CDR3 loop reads CSARALGRNQPQHF. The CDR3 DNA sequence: TGCAGTGCTAGAGCGTTGGGCAGAAATCAGCCCCAGCATTTT.